These 3 T cell receptor beta chains share one sample of origin, sequenced in a study of T-cell memory formation after mild COVID-19. TCRdb re-called the 5' RACE reads through MiXCR, storing one row per CDR3 protein. The sample has hundreds of thousands of distinct CDR3 sequences, roughly 15% seen once. Sequenced material: PBMCs or a T cell subset sorted from them (not recorded which). All receptors derive from a young man who had mild COVID-19 (a few samples of this study predate the infection). Cell type and time point are not known.

The V call is TRBV30, the J call TRBJ2-7; the match to TRBD2 covers 10 bases. The germline V gene encodes CDR1 GTSNPN and CDR2 SVGIG (reference sequence). The CDR3 totals 12 residues. The J segment lost 6 bases and the V segment lost 3 bases, leaving 2 bases of the junction unmatched. The chain's CDR3 is CAWSLAGGEQYF. The CDR3 bases are TGTGCCTGGAGCTTAGCGGGGGGCGAGCAGTACTTC.

This clonotype was seen a few times. CDR3 DNA sequence: TGCGCCAGCAGCCAAGAACCCACAGACTCTCAGCCCCAGCATTTT. This encodes CASSQEPTDSQPQHF. The V gene is TRBV4-3, the J gene TRBJ1-5; no clear D. The CDR3 consists of 15 residues. V was pared by 0 bases and J by 6 bases, with 12 bases between. Germline loops: CDR1 LGHNA, CDR2 YSLEER.

The chain has TRBV4-1 and TRBJ2-3, with D unresolved. The CDR3 loop spans 12 amino acids. V dropped 3 bases and J dropped 5 bases, with 6 bases sitting between them. Germline V CDR1 and CDR2: MGHRA, YSYEKL. CDR3 protein: CASSQPEDTQYF. The CDR3 DNA reads as TGCGCCAGCAGCCAGCCCGAAGATACGCAGTATTTT.